The entry below describes one TCR beta chain. The V gene's germline CDR1 is MDHEN and CDR2 SYDVKM. This CDR3 region has 16 residues. The V and J ends lost 6 bases and 0 bases respectively, with 15 bases between them. This entry comes from a study of PD-1 blockade in classical Hodgkin lymphoma. Autologous stem cell transplantation was followed by relapse in every patient, and brentuximab vedotin exposure varied. The table came from immunoSEQ multiplex PCR; TCRdb's copy has only in-frame clones and leaves some out. The sample consists of roughly 25,000 clones, roughly 86% of them appearing once. The chain couples TRBV28 to TRBJ2-1; D not resolved. The TCR comes from a human donor with classical Hodgkin lymphoma. The input for sequencing was peripheral blood mononuclear cells (PBMCs), taken before the second cycle of nivolumab. The CDR3 loop is CASSRVAASSYNEQFF. In DNA form, the CDR3 reads TGTGCCAGCAGCCGGGTGGCGGCAAGCTCCTACAATGAGCAGTTCTTC.